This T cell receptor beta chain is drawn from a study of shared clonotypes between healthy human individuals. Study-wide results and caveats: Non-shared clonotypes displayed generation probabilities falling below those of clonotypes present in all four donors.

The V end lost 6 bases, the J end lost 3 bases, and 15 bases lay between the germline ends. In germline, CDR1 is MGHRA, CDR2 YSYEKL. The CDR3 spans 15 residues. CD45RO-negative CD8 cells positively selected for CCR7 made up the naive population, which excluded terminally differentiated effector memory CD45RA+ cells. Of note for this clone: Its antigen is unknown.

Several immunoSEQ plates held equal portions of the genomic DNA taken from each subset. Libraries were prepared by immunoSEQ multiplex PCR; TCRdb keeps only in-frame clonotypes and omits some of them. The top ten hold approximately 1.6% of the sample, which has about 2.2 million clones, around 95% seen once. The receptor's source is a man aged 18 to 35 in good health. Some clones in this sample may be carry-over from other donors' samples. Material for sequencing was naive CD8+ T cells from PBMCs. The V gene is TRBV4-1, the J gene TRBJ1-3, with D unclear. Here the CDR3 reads CASSLDNEVGNTIYF. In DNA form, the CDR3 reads TGCGCCAGCAGTCTCGACAATGAGGTTGGAAACACCATATATTTT.